Each of the 27 T cell receptor beta chains below was sequenced from the same sample in a study of PD-1 blockade in classical Hodgkin lymphoma. Here immunoSEQ multiplex PCR was the method, and the copy in TCRdb shows in-frame clones only, minus some. The data hold just over 35,000 clones, with roughly three quarters observed a single time. There was relapse after autologous stem cell transplantation in every patient, and there was variation in brentuximab vedotin exposure. The sample was peripheral blood mononuclear cells (PBMCs), taken before the second cycle of nivolumab. The receptor source for this set is a human donor with classical Hodgkin lymphoma.

This clone was seen a few times. One junction end does not reproduce the germline sequence, and a read error may be involved. This chain links TRBV6-5 with TRBJ2-5; no reliable D call. CDR1 MNHEY and CDR2 SVGAGI come from the germline V gene. CDR3 size: 12 residues. Written as DNA, the CDR3 is TGTGCCAGCAGTTACGGACGGACCCCCCAGCACTTC. It encodes CASSYGRTPQHF.

The rearrangement links TRBV2 to TRBJ2-1, with 11 bases matching TRBD2. The CDR3 is 15 residues long. Germline V gives CDR1 SNHLY, CDR2 FYNNEI. V dropped 6 bases and J dropped 5; count of bases not matched to a gene: 6. The CDR3 is CASRDKGLADNEQFF. The CDR3 nucleotides are TGTGCCAGCAGAGATAAGGGACTAGCGGACAATGAGCAGTTCTTC.

This chain links TRBV28 with TRBJ1-1; D is uncertain. V dropped 5 bases and J dropped 3 bases, with 16 bases sitting between them. The germline V gene encodes CDR1 MDHEN and CDR2 SYDVKM. CDR3 length equals 15 residues. This CDR3 reads CASSPDLEVDTEAFF. The CDR3, as DNA: TGTGCCAGCAGTCCCGACCTGGAGGTGGACACTGAAGCTTTCTTT. Complete variable domain (other parts from reference TRBV28 and TRBJ1-1): DVKVTQSSRYLVKRTGEKVFLECVQDMDHENMFWYRQDPGLGLRLIYFSYDVKMKEKGDIPEGYSVSREKKERFSLILESASTNQTSMYLCASSPDLEVDTEAFFGQGTRLTVV.

This clone was recorded a few times. This sample also contains other DNA sequences that code for the same CDR3. V usage is TRBV6-5 and J usage is TRBJ1-1; D remains ambiguous. Germline CDR1 and CDR2: MNHEY and SVGAGI. Trimming stripped 2 bases from V and 1 base from J, with 8 bases between. This CDR3 region has 14 residues. The CDR3 loop is CASSYVRENTEAFF. The CDR3 DNA reads as TGTGCCAGCAGTTACGTAAGGGAGAACACTGAAGCTTTCTTT.

This clone came up a few times. The chain is built from TRBV5-6 and TRBJ2-7; the D gene is possibly TRBD1 (6 bases). Trimming took off 4 bases at V and 4 bases at J, with 9 bases between the two ends. Germline loops: CDR1 SGHDT, CDR2 YYEEEE. The CDR3 length is 12 residues. CDR3 sequence (DNA): TGTGCCAGCAGCCTGAGGGGGTACGAGCAGTACTTC. It translates to CASSLRGYEQYF. The whole variable domain, remainder taken from reference TRBV5-6 and TRBJ2-7, is DAGVTQSPTHLIKTRGQQVTLRCSPKSGHDTVSWYQQALGQGPQFIFQYYEEEERQRGNFPDRFSGHQFPNYSSELNVNALLLGDSALYLCASSLRGYEQYFGPGTRLTVT.

The chain has TRBV6-1 and TRBJ2-7; 9 bases are a match to TRBD1. CDR1 MNHNS and CDR2 SASEGT come from the germline V gene. V shed 4 bases, J shed 3 bases, and the junction held 13 bases outside the gene matches. There are 17 residues in the CDR3. The CDR3 protein is CASSVYGGTGSGYEQYF. The CDR3 DNA is TGTGCCAGCAGTGTCTACGGGGGGACAGGGTCGGGCTACGAGCAGTACTTC.

The chain couples TRBV4-3 to TRBJ1-6, with 7 bases fitting TRBD1. The CDR3 is 18 amino acids. V dropped 1 base and J dropped 5; count of bases not matched to a gene: 11. The germline V gene has CDR1 LGHNA and CDR2 YSLEER. The CDR3 loop is CASSQVLRTTGNNSPLHF. The DNA of the CDR3 is TGCGCCAGCAGCCAAGTCCTACGCACGACAGGGAATAATTCACCCCTCCACTTT.

V gene TRBV7-9 combines with J gene TRBJ2-7; TRBD2 aligns across 8 bases. The CDR3 is 15 amino acids. V lost 5 bases to trimming and J lost 4 bases; unmatched junction nucleotides: 10. Germline loops: CDR1 SEHNR, CDR2 FQNEAQ (reference sequence). CDR3 sequence (DNA): TGTGCCAGCAGCGCACCCGGGGGGGGTTCGTACGAGCAGTACTTC. Translation gives CASSAPGGGSYEQYF. The full variable domain, with the rest looked up from reference TRBV7-9 and TRBJ2-7, is DTGVSQNPRHKITKRGQNVTFRCDPISEHNRLYWYRQTLGQGPEFLTYFQNEAQLEKSRLLSDRFSAERPKGSFSTLEIQRTEQGDSAMYLCASSAPGGGSYEQYFGPGTRLTVT.

The J gene is TRBJ2-7, the V gene TRBV2, with D possibly being TRBD2 (7 bases). The CDR3 length is 14 residues. V was shortened by 4 bases and J by 6 bases, with 16 bases between the two germline ends. The V gene's germline CDR1 is SNHLY and CDR2 FYNNEI. The CDR3 reads CASSAGGSLGEQYF. DNA of the CDR3: TGTGCCAGCAGTGCGGGGGGCTCCCTCGGCGAGCAGTACTTC.

V and J are TRBV11-3 and TRBJ2-1; 14 bases align to TRBD2. Germline CDR1 reads SGHNT; CDR2 reads YENEEA. The CDR3 covers 15 residues. The V gene end was trimmed by 5 bases and the J gene end by 6 bases; junction bases not matched to a gene: 3. The CDR3 sequence: CASSKGLAGANEQFF. The DNA for the CDR3 is TGTGCCAGCAGCAAGGGACTAGCGGGGGCCAATGAGCAGTTCTTC.

The V call is TRBV19, the J call TRBJ1-5; 8 bases map to TRBD1. The CDR3 is 17 residues long. CDR1 LNHDA and CDR2 SQIVND come from the germline V gene (reference sequence). V shed 5 bases and J 2 bases; nucleotides not matched to a gene: 11. Written as DNA, the CDR3 is TGTGCCAGTAGTTCCCAGGGGGCGAGAAGCGGCAATCAGCCCCAGCATTTT. This translates into CASSSQGARSGNQPQHF.

A single count supports this clone. The chain combines TRBV18 with TRBJ2-2; D is possibly TRBD1 (6 bases). CDR3 size: 16 residues. Germline-derived CDR1 and CDR2 are KGHSH and LQKENI. With 4 bases removed from V and 1 base from J, the gap between germline ends came to 13 bases. The DNA of the CDR3 is TGTGCCAGCTCACAAACCCAGGGGTTGAACACCGGGGAGCTGTTTTTT. This codes for CASSQTQGLNTGELFF.

V is TRBV6-6 and J is TRBJ2-2; 11 positions match TRBD1. Germline CDR1 MNHNY, CDR2 SVGAGI (reference sequence). The V and J ends lost 6 bases and 3 bases, in that order; junction bases with no gene match: 3. This CDR3 spans 15 amino acids. CDR3 nucleotide sequence: TGTGCCAGCAGCTGGACAGGGGGCGACACCGGGGAGCTGTTTTTT. As protein: CASSWTGGDTGELFF.

This chain connects TRBV28 to TRBJ2-1; 12 bases agree with TRBD2. Germline V CDR1 and CDR2: MDHEN, SYDVKM. J lost 5 bases, V lost 3 bases, and 5 bases had no gene match. CDR3 length equals 16 residues. The DNA of the CDR3 is TGTGCCAGCAGTTTTGCCGGGACTAGCGGGCACAATGAGCAGTTCTTC. It yields the protein CASSFAGTSGHNEQFF.

V and J are TRBV2 and TRBJ1-1; D remains ambiguous. Trimming stripped 7 bases from V and 1 base from J, with 13 bases between. This CDR3 is built from 14 residues. CDR1 is SNHLY and CDR2 is FYNNEI in the germline V gene. CDR3 coding DNA: TGTGCCAGCATGTTATCCCATACGAACACTGAAGCTTTCTTT. Its protein product is CASMLSHTNTEAFF. The whole variable domain, filled in from reference TRBV2 and TRBJ1-1, reads EPEVTQTPSHQVTQMGQEVILRCVPISNHLYFYWYRQILGQKVEFLVSFYNNEISEKSEIFDDQFSVERPDGSNFTLKIRSTKLEDSAMYFCASMLSHTNTEAFFGQGTRLTVV.

This chain joins TRBV15 and TRBJ1-1, with D perhaps matching TRBD1 (6 bases). This CDR3 comprises 14 residues. V lost 4 bases and J 5 bases, leaving 14 bases between the germline ends. Germline V gene lookup returns CDR1 LNHNV and CDR2 YYDKDF (reference sequence). DNA for the CDR3: TGTGCCACCAGCACAGATTACAGGGTAACTGAAGCTTTCTTT. As protein: CATSTDYRVTEAFF.

The chain combines TRBV6-1 with TRBJ1-5; D not resolved. The CDR3 is 13 amino acids. Looked up from germline, CDR1 is MNHNS and CDR2 is SASEGT. The germline V and J ends were trimmed by 1 base and 10 bases, with 11 bases remaining between them. CDR3 loop: CASSEGGAGPQHF. The CDR3 DNA reads TGTGCCAGCAGTGAAGGGGGAGCTGGACCCCAGCATTTT.

The chain has TRBV4-1 and TRBJ2-1, with D unresolved. Germline-derived CDR1 and CDR2 are MGHRA and YSYEKL. Trimming took off 1 base at V and 4 bases at J, with 11 bases between the two ends. This CDR3 contains 15 residues. The CDR3 sequence: CASSQVLGTYNEQFF. The DNA for the CDR3 is TGCGCCAGCAGCCAAGTTCTTGGAACTTACAATGAGCAGTTCTTC.

V is TRBV6-1 and J is TRBJ2-3; 10 bases are shared with TRBD2. The CDR3 sequence is 17 residues long. The germline gives CDR1 MNHNS, CDR2 SASEGT. The V and J ends lost 0 bases and 0 bases, in that order; junction bases with no gene match: 3. Here the CDR3 DNA reads TGTGCCAGCAGTGAAGCAGGTAGCGGGGGGAGCACAGATACGCAGTATTTT. Translated: CASSEAGSGGSTDTQYF.

In this sample, this clone turned up many times. The rearrangement uses TRBV7-2 and TRBJ1-2; 7 bases agree with TRBD1. The CDR3 is 15 amino acids. V lost 5 bases, J lost 4 bases, and 10 bases stayed unmatched. Per the germline V gene, CDR1 is SGHTA and CDR2 is FQGNSA. This CDR3 reads CASSPGGAGSYGYTF. The CDR3 DNA reads as TGTGCCAGCAGCCCAGGGGGGGCGGGGAGCTATGGCTACACCTTC.

The chain joins TRBV7-9 to TRBJ1-1, with D perhaps matching TRBD1 (5 bases). V was pared by 2 bases and J by 0 bases, with 13 bases between. This CDR3 region has 16 residues. Germline CDR1 is SEHNR and CDR2 is FQNEAQ (reference sequence). CDR3 in amino acids: CASSLLPGQVNTEAFF. In nucleotides, the CDR3 is TGTGCCAGCAGCTTACTCCCAGGACAAGTGAACACTGAAGCTTTCTTT.

This chain joins TRBV7-6 and TRBJ1-6; D is uncertain. CDR3 length equals 11 residues. The germline gives CDR1 SGHVS, CDR2 FNYEAQ. The V gene lost 5 bases and the J gene lost 8 bases, with 4 bases spanning the gap. CDR3 amino acids: CASSADSPLHF. CDR3 DNA sequence: TGTGCCAGCAGCGCAGATTCACCCCTCCACTTT.

The gene calls are TRBV5-1 and TRBJ1-1; a weak D match, TRBD1 (5 bases). V was shortened by 5 bases and J by 0 bases, with 8 bases between the two germline ends. CDR3 length equals 13 residues. In germline, CDR1 is SGHRS, CDR2 YFSETQ. The CDR3 nucleotides read TGCGCCAGCAGTGAACAGGTGAACACTGAAGCTTTCTTT. Residues: CASSEQVNTEAFF.

This chain uses TRBV6-6 with TRBJ1-1; D remains unclear. The CDR3 totals 14 residues. Germline V gene data show CDR1 as MNHNY and CDR2 as SVGAGI (reference sequence). V dropped 6 bases and J dropped 1 base, with 12 bases sitting between them. As DNA, the CDR3 is TGTGCCAGCAGCCTTCGACCGGAGAACACTGAAGCTTTCTTT. Translating it yields CASSLRPENTEAFF.

The chain links TRBV4-1 to TRBJ2-5, with D perhaps matching TRBD1 (6 bases). V shed 2 bases and J shed 5 bases, with 15 bases lying between them. Germline-derived CDR1 and CDR2 are MGHRA and YSYEKL. The CDR3 totals 15 residues. CDR3 DNA sequence: TGCGCCAGCAGCCAAAGGCCTGGGGGCGCCGAGACCCAGTACTTC. It translates to CASSQRPGGAETQYF.

Only a few counts were recorded for this clone. The chain has TRBV2 and TRBJ2-7, with TRBD2 identical over 11 bases. From germline, CDR1 is SNHLY and CDR2 FYNNEI. This CDR3 is 18 amino acids long. With 1 base clipped from V and 3 bases from J, the junction kept 11 bases outside the gene matches. CDR3 residues: CASSEGVSSGRNSYEQYF. CDR3 DNA: TGTGCCAGCAGTGAAGGGGTGTCTAGCGGGAGGAATAGCTACGAGCAGTACTTC.

V and J are TRBV12-5 and TRBJ2-6, with D maybe TRBD1 (6 bases). Germline V gene data show CDR1 as LGHNT and CDR2 as FRNRAP. The CDR3 is 14 amino acids. Trimming left V 9 bases short and J 4 bases short, with 13 bases between. This chain's CDR3 is CARRGWRGANVLTF. CDR3 nucleotides: TGTGCTAGGAGGGGGTGGAGAGGGGCCAACGTCCTGACTTTC.